The next 27 T cell receptor beta chains were all read from a single sample in a study of identical twins. TCRdb re-analysed the 5' RACE reads in MiXCR, keeping a single row per CDR3 protein. The repertoire consists of fewer than 900,000 distinct CDR3 sequences, with 21% occurring once and the leading ten covering about 4.5%. These data were likewise used in another study, on T cells expressing NK-cell markers.

The sequenced material came from PBMCs. These receptors were obtained from a young woman in good health.

This clonotype has at least ten counts. The chain is built from TRBV20-1 and TRBJ2-7; tentatively, D is TRBD2 (6 bases). Germline-derived CDR1 and CDR2 are DFQATT and SNEGSKA (reference sequence). V was trimmed by 0 bases and J by 6 bases, leaving 9 bases between them. The CDR3 totals 12 residues. For the CDR3, the DNA is TGCAGTGCTAGAGATGGAGGGGTCGAGCAGTACTTC. Translating gives CSARDGGVEQYF.

Many counts were recorded for this clonotype. The V call is TRBV6-2 or TRBV6-3, the J call TRBJ2-1; TRBD2 matches at 8 bases. V shed 2 bases and J 2 bases; nucleotides not matched to a gene: 8. Germline V CDR1 and CDR2: MNHEY, SVGEGT. The CDR3 totals 17 residues. The CDR3 region is CASSYVGIAGTYNEQFF. CDR3 in DNA: TGTGCCAGCAGTTACGTCGGGATAGCGGGAACCTACAATGAGCAGTTCTTC.

This clonotype was picked up a small number of times. The chain links TRBV10-3 to TRBJ1-1; weak D call: TRBD1 (5 bases). Trimming cost V 8 bases and J 3 bases, with 10 bases left between them. This CDR3 is built from 12 residues. Germline V gene lookup returns CDR1 ENHRY and CDR2 SYGVKD. The CDR3 DNA is TGTGCCATCGGTGGGGCGGACACTGAAGCTTTCTTT. It codes for CAIGGADTEAFF.

This clonotype was picked up a small number of times. The rearrangement uses TRBV6-1 and TRBJ2-5; D perhaps matches TRBD1 (6 bases). Per the germline V gene, CDR1 is MNHNS and CDR2 is SASEGT. V shed 5 bases and J shed 4 bases, with 20 bases lying between them. The CDR3 contains 16 residues. The CDR3 loop reads CASSRTGLGHGETQYF. The CDR3 bases are TGTGCCAGCAGTCGGACGGGGCTGGGACATGGAGAGACCCAGTACTTC.

The sample holds many counts of this clonotype. The rearrangement links TRBV20-1 to TRBJ1-1, with a possible D match to TRBD1 (5 bases). This CDR3 region has 12 residues. V lost 6 bases, J lost 5 bases, and 13 bases lay in between. Germline V gene data show CDR1 as DFQATT and CDR2 as SNEGSKA (reference sequence). The CDR3 DNA reads TGCAGTGCCCAGCGGGGGACGACTGAAGCTTTCTTT. Encoded protein: CSAQRGTTEAFF.

This clonotype appeared a single time. The V and J genes are TRBV5-6 and TRBJ2-3; D not certain. Trimming removed 5 bases from V and 2 bases from J, with 9 bases in between. Germline lookup yields CDR1 SGHDT and CDR2 YYEEEE. This CDR3 contains 13 residues. This CDR3 is CASRRDPTDTQYF. In DNA, the CDR3 is TGTGCCAGCAGAAGGGATCCCACAGATACGCAGTATTTT.

The chain uses TRBV7-2 and TRBJ2-1; 9 bases map to TRBD2. Germline values: CDR1 SGHTA, CDR2 FQGNSA. This CDR3 contains 14 residues. V was clipped by 5 bases and J by 4 bases; unmatched bases: 3. For the CDR3, the DNA is TGTGCCAGCAGCACAGCGGGGGGATACAATGAGCAGTTCTTC. This translates into CASSTAGGYNEQFF.

In its sample, this clonotype was seen many times. This chain links TRBV28 with TRBJ2-1, with TRBD2 identical over 8 bases. This CDR3 is 15 amino acids long. V lost 5 bases and J lost 4; bases outside the gene matches: 7. Germline V lookup: CDR1 MDHEN, CDR2 SYDVKM. CDR3 residues: CASSTPGGGYNEQFF. Here the CDR3 DNA reads TGTGCCAGCAGTACCCCGGGAGGGGGGTACAATGAGCAGTTCTTC.

This clonotype has at least ten counts. J is TRBJ1-3 and V is TRBV4-3; D remains ambiguous. CDR1 and CDR2 from the germline V gene are LGHNA and YSLEER. The CDR3 extends over 14 amino acids. V was pared by 0 bases and J by 8 bases, with 11 bases between. Written as DNA, the CDR3 is TGCGCCAGCAGCCAAGAGTGGGGTTGGGACACCATATATTTT. It specifies CASSQEWGWDTIYF.

Notes on this clonotype: Sequence at one end of the junction differs from germline and may be a read error. V gene TRBV20-1 combines with J gene TRBJ2-2; TRBD2 might be the D (6 bases). The CDR3 has 14 amino acids. CDR1 is DFQATT and CDR2 is SNEGSKA in the germline V gene (reference sequence). In nucleotides, the CDR3 is TGTGGTATTGAAAGGGGAGGGAACACCGGGGAGCTGTTTTTT. Protein: CGIERGGNTGELFF.

This rearrangement joins TRBV20-1 to TRBJ2-3; 7 nucleotides line up with TRBD1. The CDR3 is made up of 14 amino acids. With V trimmed by 6 bases and J by 0 bases, 6 bases remained unmatched. Per germline, CDR1 DFQATT and CDR2 SNEGSKA (reference sequence). The CDR3 nucleotides read TGCAGTGCAAAGACAGGGTCTAGCACAGATACGCAGTATTTT. Translating gives CSAKTGSSTDTQYF.

A few counts support this clonotype. The V call is TRBV20-1, the J call TRBJ2-5; 7 nucleotides align to TRBD1. This CDR3 contains 13 residues. Germline CDR1 and CDR2: DFQATT and SNEGSKA (reference sequence). The trim removed 6 bases at V and 1 base at J, leaving 5 bases unmatched. CDR3 DNA sequence: TGCAGTGCGACCCGGGACAGCCAAGAGACCCAGTACTTC. Encoded protein: CSATRDSQETQYF.

This clonotype was seen at least ten times. The V and J genes are TRBV10-2 and TRBJ2-1; 10 bases align to TRBD2. Germline CDR1 and CDR2: WSHSY and SAAADI. The junction had 4 bases not matched to a gene; V was cut back by 0 bases and J by 5 bases. The length of the CDR3 is 16 residues. CDR3 region: CASSESSLAGNNEQFF. DNA for the CDR3: TGCGCCAGCAGTGAGTCTTCACTAGCGGGGAACAATGAGCAGTTCTTC.

This clonotype was counted only a few times. The gene calls are TRBV20-1 and TRBJ2-2; 11 positions agree with TRBD2. V gave up 2 bases and J gave up 6 bases; unmatched junction bases: 2. The CDR3 is 14 amino acids. CDR1 DFQATT and CDR2 SNEGSKA come from the germline V gene (reference sequence). The CDR3 here is CSARIAGGPGELFF. CDR3 nucleotide sequence: TGCAGTGCTAGAATAGCGGGAGGGCCCGGGGAGCTGTTTTTT.

The chain uses TRBV12-3 or TRBV12-4 and TRBJ2-2, with TRBD1 identical over 7 bases. CDR3 length: 15 residues. V shed 4 bases, J shed 2 bases, and the junction held 4 bases outside the gene matches. The CDR3 protein is CASSWGQINTGELFF. The CDR3 DNA reads TGTGCCAGCAGTTGGGGACAGATCAACACCGGGGAGCTGTTTTTT.

The chain links TRBV4-2 to TRBJ2-7; no reliable D call. There are 14 residues in the CDR3. Trimming shortened V by 3 bases and J by 3 bases, and 12 bases separated the two germline ends. The germline CDR1 and CDR2 sequences are LGHNA and YNFKEQ. The CDR3 region has the DNA TGTGCCAGCAGCCAGGGCCTCGACATCTACGAGCAGTACTTC. Translating it yields CASSQGLDIYEQYF.

This clonotype was picked up a small number of times. V gene TRBV5-5 combines with J gene TRBJ2-3, with D possibly TRBD2 on 6 matching bases. Trimming pared 0 bases from V and 2 bases from J, leaving 13 bases between. CDR1 and CDR2 (germline): SGHKS, YYEKEE (reference sequence). This CDR3 has 16 amino acids. The CDR3 loop reads CASSLAVAGYTDTQYF. The CDR3 coding sequence is TGTGCCAGCAGCTTGGCCGTGGCGGGGTACACAGATACGCAGTATTTT.

This clonotype was recorded a few times. The CDR3 here is CASFGGEQFF. Written as DNA, the CDR3 is TGTGCCAGTTTTGGGGGTGAGCAGTTCTTC. The chain has TRBV9 and TRBJ2-1; D tentatively reads TRBD1 or TRBD2 (5 bases each). The CDR3 covers 10 residues. The germline gives CDR1 SGDLS, CDR2 YYNGEE. Deletions cut 8 bases from V and 9 bases from J, with 9 bases between.

Only a few counts were recorded for this clonotype. The CDR3 sequence: CASSPEQDTEAFF. The CDR3 DNA is TGCGCCAGCAGCCCGGAACAGGACACTGAAGCTTTCTTT. The chain uses TRBV5-1 and TRBJ1-1, with a tentative D call TRBD1 (5 bases). The V gene lost 4 bases and the J gene lost 3 bases, with 10 bases spanning the gap. The CDR3 is 13 residues long. CDR1 and CDR2 (germline): SGHRS, YFSETQ. Based on the CDR3 plus reference TRBV5-1 and TRBJ1-1, the full variable domain is KAGVTQTPRYLIKTRGQQVTLSCSPISGHRSVSWYQQTPGQGLQFLFEYFSETQRNKGNFPGRFSGRQFSNSRSEMNVSTLELGDSALYLCASSPEQDTEAFFGQGTRLTVV.

The table lists this clonotype with a few counts. Here the CDR3 DNA reads TGCAGTGCTCAACGGGGTGGAGAGACCCAGTACTTC. Protein sequence: CSAQRGGETQYF. The chain joins TRBV20-1 to TRBJ2-5, with D tentatively TRBD2 (5 bases). Trimming pared 5 bases from V and 4 bases from J, leaving 11 bases between. CDR1 and CDR2 from the germline V gene are DFQATT and SNEGSKA (reference sequence). The CDR3 extends over 12 amino acids.

The rearrangement joins TRBV18 to TRBJ2-5; D gene ambiguous. The CDR3 consists of 13 residues. V was pared by 6 bases and J by 5 bases, with 13 bases between. The germline V gene encodes CDR1 KGHSH and CDR2 LQKENI. CDR3 in amino acids: CASSISPGETQYF. As DNA, the CDR3 is TGTGCCAGCTCCATAAGCCCCGGGGAGACCCAGTACTTC.

Here the CDR3 reads CASSLVQGDTEAFF. CDR3 in DNA: TGCGCCAGCAGCTTGGTCCAGGGGGACACTGAAGCTTTCTTT. The chain couples TRBV5-1 to TRBJ1-1, with TRBD1 matching 7 bases. There are 14 residues in the CDR3. Germline CDR1 reads SGHRS; CDR2 reads YFSETQ. The ends lost 0 bases at V and 3 bases at J; junction bases unmatched: 2.

This clonotype occurred many times. The chain joins TRBV20-1 to TRBJ2-5, with 8 bases fitting TRBD2. The CDR3 loop spans 12 amino acids. J lost 2 bases, V lost 5 bases, and 1 base had no gene match. Germline V lookup: CDR1 DFQATT, CDR2 SNEGSKA (reference sequence). The CDR3 DNA reads TGCAGTGCTTTAGCGGGGCAAGAGACCCAGTACTTC. It is translated as CSALAGQETQYF.

This clonotype showed up many times. This chain joins TRBV7-2 and TRBJ2-3; 8 bases line up with TRBD2. CDR1 and CDR2 from the germline V gene are SGHTA and FQGNSA. The trim removed 4 bases at V and 3 bases at J, leaving 6 bases unmatched. The CDR3 is 15 residues long. In DNA form, the CDR3 reads TGTGCCAGCAGCTCTGGGACTAGTCGGACAGATACGCAGTATTTT. Protein: CASSSGTSRTDTQYF.

The J gene is TRBJ2-5, the V gene TRBV7-9; tentative D call: TRBD1 (6 bases). The CDR3 has 14 amino acids. Germline lookup yields CDR1 SEHNR and CDR2 FQNEAQ (reference sequence). V was pared by 5 bases and J by 2 bases, with 12 bases between. The CDR3 here is CASSRQDIQETQYF. The CDR3 DNA sequence: TGTGCCAGCAGCCGACAGGACATACAAGAGACCCAGTACTTC.

Note on this clonotype: This is likely a read error, given that the CDR3 carries no conserved phenylalanine or tryptophan at its end. CDR3 sequence reads: CASGSGSFSDTQYL. CDR3 DNA: TGCGCCAGCGGGAGCGGGAGCTTCTCAGATACGCAGTATCTT. This sequence joins TRBV10-1 and TRBJ2-3; the match to TRBD2 covers 8 bases. Germline CDR1 reads WNHNN; CDR2 reads SYGVQD (reference sequence). Germline trimming cut 8 bases from V and 4 bases from J; bases unmatched to any gene: 8. This CDR3 contains 14 residues.

This clonotype was seen once. The rearrangement uses TRBV12-3 or TRBV12-4 and TRBJ2-1, with 7 nucleotides matching TRBD2. The CDR3 runs to 13 residues. Trimming cost V 6 bases and J 5 bases; bases outside gene matches: 4. CDR3 bases: TGTGCCAGCAGCCATCGGGGGGACAATGAGCAGTTCTTC. It translates to CASSHRGDNEQFF.